This T cell receptor (beta chain) came from a study of T cell repertoires in cytomegalovirus infection. On the study more broadly: Well-studied HLA-B-restricted CMV epitopes were used in the study alongside recently identified HLA-C-restricted ones. TCR beta signatures that were public indicated CMV infection and matching HLA type.

Concerning this clonotype: Its antigen is not identified.

This CDR3 spans 13 amino acids. CDR1 is LNHDA and CDR2 is SQIVND in the germline V gene (reference sequence). Deletions cut 5 bases from V and 5 bases from J, with 10 bases between. General study points: Individuals carrying CMV plus the relevant HLA were identified by cumulative frequency of public TCR beta families. In two of eight donors, the top clonotype was HLA-C-restricted CMV-specific.

TCRdb itself ran the reads through MiXCR, one entry per CDR3 protein. The profile shows some 480,000 distinct CDR3 sequences, roughly 34% of them singletons. Here the sequenced sample was cultured PBMCs, taken from culture after CMV antigen stimulation. This clonotype was obtained from a human donor in good health (CMV status not recorded). Some clones in this sample may be carry-over from other donors' samples. The V and J genes are TRBV19 and TRBJ2-1; no reliable D call. The CDR3 region has the DNA TGTGCCAGTAGTGCTAGTTGGAACAATGAGCAGTTCTTC. Protein sequence: CASSASWNNEQFF.